Listed below are T cell receptor beta chains from one sample, sequenced in a study of OX40 agonist ivuxolimab in advanced cancers. Data came from immunoSEQ multiplex PCR; TCRdb stores just in-frame clones and leaves some out. The sample consists of approximately 80,000 clones, around 94% of them appearing once. Sequencing used CD4+ or CD8+ T cells sorted from blood, obtained in a trial of the OX40 agonist ivuxolimab. The receptors were gathered from an adult with an advanced solid tumor such as melanoma, head and neck, liver or kidney cancer. The CDR3 runs from the conserved cysteine through the conserved F or W. The D gene is left open where the match is weak. Expanded clones are given a class, and other clones once, few, many or no size at all.

V: TRBV27
size: .
D: TRBD1
J: TRBJ2-2
DNA: TGTGCCAGCGCGCACGACAGGGGGCCTACCGGGGAGCTGTTTTTT
CDR3: CASAHDRGPTGELFF

V: TRBV18
size: .
D: .
J: TRBJ2-2
DNA: TGTGCCAGCGATGATAACACCGGGGAGCTGTTTTTT
CDR3: CASDDNTGELFF

V: TRBV28
size: .
D: .
J: TRBJ1-1
DNA: TGTGCCAGCAGGGAGACCATGGGGAACACTGAAGCTTTCTTT
CDR3: CASRETMGNTEAFF

V: TRBV6-1
size: .
D: .
J: TRBJ1-6
DNA: TGTGCCAGCAGCGGCGAGGTTAGCGATAATTCACCCCTCCACTTT
CDR3: CASSGEVSDNSPLHF

V: TRBV19
size: .
D: .
J: TRBJ1-6
DNA: TGTGCCAGTAGTCCGACAAGTTATAATTCACCCCTCCACTTT
CDR3: CASSPTSYNSPLHF

V: TRBV7-2
size: .
D: .
J: TRBJ2-1
DNA: TGTGCCAGCAGCTTAGGGCCCGGGCATGAGCAGTTCTTC
CDR3: CASSLGPGHEQFF

V: TRBV27
size: .
D: .
J: TRBJ1-1
DNA: TGTGCCAGCTCCCGGTTGAACACTGAAGCTTTCTTT
CDR3: CASSRLNTEAFF

V: TRBV28
size: .
D: TRBD1
J: TRBJ1-4
DNA: TGTGCCATCCCCGGACAGGAGAATGAAAAACTGTTTTTT
CDR3: CAIPGQENEKLFF

V: TRBV5-6
size: .
D: TRBD1
J: TRBJ1-4
DNA: TGTGCCAGCAGCTTGGTGGGACAGGGGCGGTATGAAAAACTGTTTTTT
CDR3: CASSLVGQGRYEKLFF

V: TRBV7-9
size: .
D: .
J: TRBJ2-7
DNA: TGTGCCAGCAGTCTTCACAGTTCCGACGAGCAGTACTTC
CDR3: CASSLHSSDEQYF

V: TRBV5-4
size: .
D: .
J: TRBJ2-3
DNA: TGTGCCAGCAGCTTGGAACAGGTCCTCCGAGGAGATACGCAGTATTTT
CDR3: CASSLEQVLRGDTQYF

V: TRBV28
size: .
D: .
J: TRBJ2-7
DNA: TGTGCCAGCAGTCGTAATGGGGTATCCTACGAGCAGTACTTC
CDR3: CASSRNGVSYEQYF

V: TRBV7-3
size: once
D: .
J: TRBJ2-1
DNA: TGTGCCAGCAGCCCCAGTTCCTACAATGAGCAGTTCTTC
CDR3: CASSPSSYNEQFF

V: TRBV7-9
size: few
D: .
J: TRBJ1-2
DNA: TGTGCCAGCAGCTTCCAGACTAACTATGGCTACACCTTC
CDR3: CASSFQTNYGYTF

V: TRBV29-1
size: .
D: .
J: TRBJ2-7
DNA: TGCAGCGTTGAAGATCGGGACACATCCTACGAGCAGTACTTC
CDR3: CSVEDRDTSYEQYF

V: TRBV11-1
size: .
D: .
J: TRBJ1-1
DNA: TGTGCGAGCGCCCAAGGCTTGAACACTGAAGCTTTCTTT
CDR3: CASAQGLNTEAFF

V: TRBV27
size: .
D: .
J: TRBJ1-1
DNA: TGTGCCAGCAGTTCAGGGATGAGTACTGAAGCTTTCTTT
CDR3: CASSSGMSTEAFF

V: TRBV7-2
size: .
D: .
J: TRBJ2-7
DNA: TGTGCCAGCAGCTCCGCAGGGTCCTACGAGCAGTACTTC
CDR3: CASSSAGSYEQYF

V: TRBV4-3
size: .
D: .
J: TRBJ1-2
DNA: TGCGCCAGCAGCCAAGATATTACGGCACCGAGGGGCTACACCTTC
CDR3: CASSQDITAPRGYTF

V: TRBV4-1
size: .
D: .
J: TRBJ1-1
DNA: TGCGCCAGCAGCCATTGGCCGGGGACACCCCAGGGGAACACTGAAGCTTTCTTT
CDR3: CASSHWPGTPQGNTEAFF

V: TRBV27
size: .
D: .
J: TRBJ2-2
DNA: TGTGCCAGCAGCTTGAACACCGGGGAGCTGTTTTTT
CDR3: CASSLNTGELFF

V: TRBV27
size: once
D: TRBD1
J: TRBJ2-1
DNA: TGTGCCAGCAGTTTCGGGACAGTTTACAATGAGCAGTTCTTC
CDR3: CASSFGTVYNEQFF

V: TRBV18
size: .
D: .
J: TRBJ1-2
DNA: TGTGCCAGCTCACCAGGCGGGTCCACTGCTAACTATGGCTACACCTTC
CDR3: CASSPGGSTANYGYTF

V: TRBV20-1
size: .
D: .
J: TRBJ2-3
DNA: TGCAGTGCCCCCTGGGTAGATACGCAGTATTTT
CDR3: CSAPWVDTQYF

V: TRBV10-3
size: .
D: .
J: TRBJ1-1
DNA: TGTGCCATCAGTGAGTCAGGGGAAGCTTTCTTT
CDR3: CAISESGEAFF

V: TRBV7-9
size: .
D: TRBD2
J: TRBJ2-3
DNA: TGTGCCAGCACCACGGGCGGGGGAGGCACAGATACGCAGTATTTT
CDR3: CASTTGGGGTDTQYF

V: TRBV5-1
size: once
D: .
J: TRBJ2-7
DNA: TGCGCCAGCAGCCCCCCGACTGGGGAGCAGTACTTC
CDR3: CASSPPTGEQYF

V: TRBV7-9
size: .
D: TRBD1
J: TRBJ1-2
DNA: TGTGCCAGCAGCCCCGGACAGGGAAGGAGAGATGGCTACACCTTC
CDR3: CASSPGQGRRDGYTF

V: TRBV15
size: .
D: TRBD2
J: TRBJ2-5
DNA: TGTGCCACCAGCAGAGCCGGGGGGGAAACAGGGGAGACCCAGTACTTC
CDR3: CATSRAGGETGETQYF

V: TRBV27
size: .
D: TRBD1
J: TRBJ2-2
DNA: TGTGCCAGCAGCCGGGACAGGGACACCGGGGAGCTGTTTTTT
CDR3: CASSRDRDTGELFF

V: TRBV7-9
size: .
D: TRBD2
J: TRBJ2-1
DNA: TGTGCCAGCAGCGGAACACTTTGGGGGGGAAATGAGCAGTTCTTC
CDR3: CASSGTLWGGNEQFF

V: TRBV9
size: .
D: .
J: TRBJ2-7
DNA: TGTGCCAGCAGCGCAACTATGGACGAGCAGTACTTC
CDR3: CASSATMDEQYF

V: TRBV19
size: .
D: .
J: TRBJ1-1
DNA: TGTGCCAGTATTCAAGGAAGTAACACTGAAGCTTTCTTT
CDR3: CASIQGSNTEAFF

V: TRBV5-6
size: .
D: .
J: TRBJ1-1
DNA: TGTGCCAGCAGCTTGGGAGTGGGCGAAAACACTGAAGCTTTCTTT
CDR3: CASSLGVGENTEAFF

V: TRBV11-2
size: .
D: .
J: TRBJ2-2
DNA: TGTGCCAGCAGCAACGTTGAGCAGGAGAACACCGGGGAGCTGTTTTTT
CDR3: CASSNVEQENTGELFF

V: TRBV11-2
size: .
D: .
J: TRBJ2-3
DNA: TGTGCCAGCAGCTTAGGGGCTGAGCGCACAGATACGCAGTATTTT
CDR3: CASSLGAERTDTQYF

V: TRBV5-4
size: .
D: .
J: TRBJ2-2
DNA: TGTGCCAGCAGCCTGTGGGTAAACACCGGGGAGCTGTTTTTT
CDR3: CASSLWVNTGELFF

V: TRBV13
size: .
D: TRBD1
J: TRBJ2-5
DNA: TGTGCCAGCAGCTTGGGACAGGGAGGGGAGACCCAGTACTTC
CDR3: CASSLGQGGETQYF

V: TRBV9
size: .
D: TRBD1
J: TRBJ2-5
DNA: TGTGCCAGCAGCGTAGCGGGACAGCAAGAGACCCAGTACTTC
CDR3: CASSVAGQQETQYF

V: TRBV4-3
size: .
D: TRBD1
J: TRBJ1-1
DNA: TGCGCCAGCAGCCAGTCTTACAGGGGCATGAACACTGAAGCTTTCTTT
CDR3: CASSQSYRGMNTEAFF

V: TRBV5-4
size: .
D: .
J: TRBJ2-7
DNA: TGTGCCAGCAGCTTTAGTTTACGTGGCTACGAGCAGTACTTC
CDR3: CASSFSLRGYEQYF

V: TRBV5-1
size: .
D: TRBD2
J: TRBJ2-5
DNA: TGCGCCAGCAGCCCGGGGGCTAGCGGGGGGCGGTTGGAGACCCAGTACTTC
CDR3: CASSPGASGGRLETQYF

V: TRBV7-6
size: .
D: .
J: TRBJ1-1
DNA: TGTGCCAGCAGCTTAGAAGCAAACATGAACACTGAAGCTTTCTTT
CDR3: CASSLEANMNTEAFF

V: TRBV4-1
size: .
D: .
J: TRBJ1-2
DNA: TGCGCCAGCAGCCAAGATCGGGGCGGGAACTATGGCTACACCTTC
CDR3: CASSQDRGGNYGYTF

V: TRBV18
size: .
D: .
J: TRBJ2-2
DNA: TGTGCCAGCTCACCACCGGGCCCTAACACCGGGGAGCTGTTTTTT
CDR3: CASSPPGPNTGELFF

V: TRBV7-9
size: .
D: .
J: TRBJ2-2
DNA: TGTGCCAGCAGCTTTGAGAGAGATTCGAACACCGGGGAGCTGTTTTTT
CDR3: CASSFERDSNTGELFF

V: TRBV5-1
size: .
D: .
J: TRBJ1-1
DNA: TGCGCCAGCATCGGGAACACTGAAGCTTTCTTT
CDR3: CASIGNTEAFF

V: TRBV6-6
size: .
D: .
J: TRBJ1-6
DNA: TGTGCCAGCAGTAAAACCAGGGAGTCTAATTCACCCCTCCACTTT
CDR3: CASSKTRESNSPLHF

V: TRBV28
size: .
D: TRBD2
J: TRBJ2-1
DNA: TGTGCCAGCAGTCCTCACTCGACTAGCGGGACCTACAATGAGCAGTTCTTC
CDR3: CASSPHSTSGTYNEQFF

V: TRBV15
size: .
D: .
J: TRBJ2-7
DNA: TGTGCCACCAGCAGAGAGGGCCTCGGAGACGAGCAGTACTTC
CDR3: CATSREGLGDEQYF